Listed below are T cell receptor beta chains from one sample, sequenced in a study of cytomegalovirus exposure and HLA in healthy donors. The assay was immunoSEQ multiplex PCR, and TCRdb's table has in-frame clones only and misses some. The data show around 130,000 clones, with 70% to 80% seen just once and 0.8% to 0.95% held by the top ten. The specimen sequenced was PBMCs. The source is a woman aged 60-75 years in good health and CMV-seronegative. The CDR3 runs from the conserved cysteine through the conserved F or W. A D gene is named only where the DNA matches it firmly.

D gene | V gene | CDR3 length | CDR3 protein
TRBD2 | TRBV7-3 | 16 | CASSPTSGGATHTQYF
TRBD1 | TRBV28 | 17 | CASSPTGGGGMNTEAFF
- | TRBV27 | 15 | CASSLDHRGNTEAFF
TRBD2 | TRBV29-1 | 18 | CSVLTSGAGYPSTDTQYF
- | TRBV27 | 12 | CASSQYNSPLHF
TRBD2 | TRBV4-2 | 14 | CASSQTSGDYTQYF
- | TRBV6-5 | 13 | CASSYEGSSIQYF
TRBD1 | TRBV30 | 13 | CAFGTGANYEQYF
TRBD2 | TRBV29-1 | 12 | CSVDGGGNEQYF
TRBD1 | TRBV29-1 | 16 | CSVEAVRGSPNYGYTF
- | TRBV7-8 | 15 | CASSPAAGVNQPQHF
TRBD1 | TRBV19 | 15 | CASSAVTTGEGTYTF
- | TRBV30 | 16 | CAWRGGISSYNSPLHF
- | TRBV5-1 | 22 | CASSLLIAGWVKNVPGANVLTF
- | TRBV29-1 | 12 | CSARTLAVEQYF
TRBD1 | TRBV5-1 | 17 | CASSLGATGGNTDTQYF
- | TRBV28 | 15 | CASSLSSLWGDGYTF
- | TRBV11-2 | 14 | CASSTPRNTGELFF
- | TRBV11-1 | 13 | CASSSYWGGEAFF
- | TRBV11-2 | 13 | CASSFRDTVGYTF